This TCR beta chain was found in a study of T cells expressing NK-cell markers. TCRdb reprocessed the 5' RACE reads and reports one entry per CDR3 protein, with no DNA. This listing includes 350,000 to 400,000 distinct CDR3 sequences. The CDR3 sequence is 17 residues long. Germline V lookup: CDR1 SGHAT, CDR2 FQNNGV. This chain connects TRBV11-2 to TRBJ2-4. The sequencing sample was made of blood T cells: a sorted CD56 or NKG2C T cell subset, CD4+ or CD8+ T cells, or bulk PBMC T cells (not recorded which). The sequence derives from a woman aged 45-59 years in good health. This chain's CDR3 is CASSSVPRILAKNIQYF.